This T cell receptor (beta chain) is from a study of blood T cell repertoires in COVID-19. Background on the study: The origin of the acute and convalescent COVID-19 samples was the United States, Italy and Spain. In each case, the material was cDNA or gDNA derived from T cells, B-cell-depleted T cells, or PBMCs.

This clone was detected only a few times. The CDR3 has 18 residues. Looked up from germline, CDR1 is LGHDT and CDR2 is YNNKEL (reference sequence). V lost 1 base and J 3 bases, leaving 19 bases between the germline ends. The cohort comprised adults aged roughly 18 to 95 years residing in approximately 22 US areas. Original data processing: Amplification of reference gene primers was used by the study to estimate nucleated cell counts. TCRdb keeps only in-frame clones here, not all; method: immunoSEQ multiplex PCR. V, J and clone size were drawn from that table, and D and trimming were deduced from the DNA. The sample holds about 250,000 clones, 87% seen once.

The receptor's source is a woman aged 25 to 39 with acute COVID-19. The gene calls are TRBV3-1 (or the pseudogene TRBV3-2) and TRBJ1-5, with a possible D match to TRBD1 (5 bases). Sample: PBMCs or T cells enriched from blood (not recorded which). The CDR3 DNA reads as TGTGCCAGCAGCCAAGTCCCCCTGTCAGGGAGGAACAATCAGCCCCAGCATTTT. Translation: CASSQVPLSGRNNQPQHF.